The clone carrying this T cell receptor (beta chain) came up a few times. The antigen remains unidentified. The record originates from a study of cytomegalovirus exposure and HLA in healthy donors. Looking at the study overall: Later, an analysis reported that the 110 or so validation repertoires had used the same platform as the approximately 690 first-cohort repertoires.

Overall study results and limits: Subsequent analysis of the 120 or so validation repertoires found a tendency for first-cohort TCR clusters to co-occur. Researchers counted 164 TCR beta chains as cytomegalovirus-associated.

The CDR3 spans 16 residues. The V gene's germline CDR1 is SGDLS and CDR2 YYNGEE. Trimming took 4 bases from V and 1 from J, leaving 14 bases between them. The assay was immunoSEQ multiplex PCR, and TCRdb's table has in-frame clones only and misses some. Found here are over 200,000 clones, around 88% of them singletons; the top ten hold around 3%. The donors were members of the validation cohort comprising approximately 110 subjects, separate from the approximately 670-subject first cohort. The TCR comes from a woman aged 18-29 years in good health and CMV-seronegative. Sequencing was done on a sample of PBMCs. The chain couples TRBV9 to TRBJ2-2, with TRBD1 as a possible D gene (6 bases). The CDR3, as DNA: TGTGCCAGCAGCCCGTCATTACAGGGGAACACCGGGGAGCTGTTTTTT. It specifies CASSPSLQGNTGELFF.